These T cell receptor beta chains were read from a single sample in a study of cytomegalovirus exposure and HLA in healthy donors. TCRdb keeps only in-frame clones here, not all; method: immunoSEQ multiplex PCR. The repertoire holds approximately 230,000 clones, roughly 84% seen once, with 12% in the top ten. Sequenced input: PBMCs. The receptors come from a young man in good health and CMV-seropositive. Both conserved end residues are part of each CDR3. Each record gives: V gene, D gene, clone size, J gene, CDR3 protein, CDR3 DNA. D genes are given only for firm matches. Clone size is shown for a subset of rows, as once, few, many or a class of expanded clone.

TRBV9,TRBD1,NA,TRBJ1-5,CASSSRDRVLVGNQPQHF,TGTGCCAGCAGCAGCCGGGACAGGGTCTTGGTCGGCAATCAGCCCCAGCATTTT
TRBV20-1,NA,once,TRBJ1-2,CSAPRGYGYTF,TGCAGTGCTCCCAGGGGATATGGCTACACCTTC
TRBV18,NA,NA,TRBJ2-7,CASSPNYEQYF,TGTGCCAGCTCCCCGAACTACGAGCAGTACTTC
TRBV25-1,NA,NA,TRBJ1-1,CASRVTGPGAEAFF,TGTGCCAGCAGGGTTACAGGTCCCGGAGCTGAAGCTTTCTTT
TRBV2,TRBD2,NA,TRBJ2-5,CASSFGGRVETQYF,TGTGCCAGCAGTTTCGGCGGGAGGGTCGAGACCCAGTACTTC
TRBV29-1,NA,NA,TRBJ1-2,CSVEGGYGYTF,TGCAGCGTTGAGGGAGGCTATGGCTACACCTTC
TRBV5-1,NA,NA,TRBJ2-3,CASRLDRSTDTQYF,TGCGCCAGCAGACTGGACAGAAGCACAGATACGCAGTATTTT
TRBV6-5,TRBD2,NA,TRBJ2-7,CASSYSPSGTYEQYF,TGTGCCAGCAGTTACTCGCCTAGCGGCACCTACGAGCAGTACTTC
TRBV6-1,NA,many,TRBJ1-3,CASSGQAGNTIYF,TGTGCCAGCAGTGGGCAGGCTGGAAACACCATATATTTT
TRBV6-1,NA,once,TRBJ1-2,CASSEGTVNGYTF,TGTGCCAGCAGTGAAGGGACGGTGAATGGCTACACCTTC
TRBV30,NA,NA,TRBJ2-1,CAWTLGYNEQFF,TGTGCCTGGACGCTCGGATACAATGAGCAGTTCTTC
TRBV29-1,NA,NA,TRBJ2-4,CSVEETGDIQYF,TGCAGCGTTGAAGAAACAGGAGACATTCAGTACTTC
TRBV2,NA,NA,TRBJ2-7,CASTLDRPPGQEQYF,TGTGCCAGCACCCTTGACCGACCGCCGGGGCAGGAGCAGTACTTC
TRBV7-7,NA,NA,TRBJ2-2,CASSQTSNTGELFF,TGTGCCAGCAGTCAAACTTCGAACACCGGGGAGCTGTTTTTT
TRBV7-2,NA,NA,TRBJ1-4,CASSFMGSNEKLFF,TGTGCCAGCAGCTTCATGGGATCTAATGAAAAACTGTTTTTT
TRBV12-5,NA,NA,TRBJ2-7,CASGLVRDGEVSYEQYF,TGTGCTAGTGGTTTGGTACGAGATGGAGAGGTCTCCTACGAGCAGTACTTC
TRBV4-2,NA,NA,TRBJ2-7,CASSQGLAFEEGDEQYF,TGTGCCAGCAGCCAGGGGTTAGCGTTTGAGGAGGGGGACGAGCAGTACTTC
TRBV9,NA,NA,TRBJ1-2,CASSEKYSSGYTF,TGTGCCAGCAGCGAGAAGTATTCGAGTGGCTACACCTTC
TRBV2,TRBD1,NA,TRBJ1-1,CASSSRTGGGTEAFF,TGTGCCAGCAGTTCTAGGACAGGGGGAGGGACTGAAGCTTTCTTT
TRBV19,NA,NA,TRBJ2-6,CASSIYGVSGANVLTF,TGTGCCAGTAGCATTTACGGGGTCTCTGGGGCCAACGTCCTGACTTTC
TRBV2,TRBD2,NA,TRBJ2-5,CASNTPWTSGAQETQYF,TGTGCCAGCAACACACCCTGGACTAGCGGGGCTCAAGAGACCCAGTACTTC
TRBV19,NA,NA,TRBJ1-5,CASSPGGASNQPQHF,TGTGCCAGTAGCCCGGGGGGAGCTAGCAATCAGCCCCAGCATTTT
TRBV4-1,TRBD1,NA,TRBJ1-4,CASRVTGTGGEKLFF,TGCGCCAGCAGGGTAACCGGGACAGGGGGCGAAAAACTGTTTTTT
TRBV27,NA,NA,TRBJ2-7,CASSQGTAPGQGQYF,TGTGCCAGCAGTCAGGGGACGGCGCCGGGTCAGGGGCAGTACTTC
TRBV9,NA,once,TRBJ2-7,CASSGGRTWEQYF,TGTGCCAGCAGCGGTGGGCGTACGTGGGAGCAGTACTTC
TRBV11-3,TRBD2,once,TRBJ2-1,CASSLGTSGRNEQFF,TGTGCCAGCAGCTTAGGGACTAGCGGGAGAAATGAGCAGTTCTTC
TRBV2,TRBD2,NA,TRBJ2-1,CASRAGLAGDNEQFF,TGTGCCAGCAGGGCGGGACTAGCGGGAGACAATGAGCAGTTCTTC
TRBV13,TRBD2,NA,TRBJ2-7,CASSSPGLAESYEQYF,TGTGCCAGCAGCTCTCCAGGACTAGCGGAATCCTACGAGCAGTACTTC
TRBV2,NA,few,TRBJ1-1,CASIWGRMNTEAFF,TGTGCCAGCATCTGGGGACGGATGAACACTGAAGCTTTCTTT
TRBV27,NA,NA,TRBJ1-5,CASSPDMGANQPQHF,TGTGCCAGCAGCCCGGACATGGGGGCTAATCAGCCCCAGCATTTT
TRBV11-3,TRBD2,many,TRBJ2-2,CASSSVTSGTGELFF,TGTGCCAGCAGCTCCGTGACTAGCGGCACCGGGGAGCTGTTTTTT
TRBV19,NA,NA,TRBJ2-1,CASSIKTSSYNEQFF,TGTGCCAGTAGTATCAAGACTAGCTCCTACAATGAGCAGTTCTTC
TRBV4-1,NA,NA,TRBJ1-2,CASSQGGGREFLGYTF,TGCGCCAGCAGCCAAGGAGGCGGCAGGGAGTTTTTAGGCTACACCTTC
TRBV28,TRBD1,NA,TRBJ2-1,CASSDDRGSYNEQFF,TGTGCCAGCAGCGATGACAGGGGATCATACAATGAGCAGTTCTTC
TRBV18,TRBD1,once,TRBJ2-2,CASSPAGQGFTGELFF,TGTGCCAGCTCACCGGCGGGACAGGGGTTCACCGGGGAGCTGTTTTTT